This T cell receptor (beta chain) was sequenced during a study of OX40 agonist ivuxolimab in advanced cancers. The CDR3 loop spans 14 amino acids. Germline loops: CDR1 SGHRS, CDR2 YFSETQ. The V and J ends lost 0 bases and 6 bases respectively, with 12 bases between them. Method: immunoSEQ multiplex PCR; TCRdb's copy keeps in-frame clones and lacks some. The sample shows about 61,000 clones, around four fifths of them seen only once. The gene calls are TRBV5-1 and TRBJ1-1; D remains unclear. The sequences come from CD4+ or CD8+ T cells sorted from blood, collected in a trial of the OX40 agonist ivuxolimab. The TCR comes from an adult with an advanced solid tumor such as melanoma, head and neck, liver or kidney cancer. The CDR3 DNA reads TGCGCCAGCAGCTTGGGGCTCTATTTGGCTGAAGCTTTCTTT. It encodes CASSLGLYLAEAFF. The complete variable domain, with remaining parts taken from reference TRBV5-1 and TRBJ1-1, reads KAGVTQTPRYLIKTRGQQVTLSCSPISGHRSVSWYQQTPGQGLQFLFEYFSETQRNKGNFPGRFSGRQFSNSRSEMNVSTLELGDSALYLCASSLGLYLAEAFFGQGTRLTVV.